This is a list of T cell receptor beta chains from one sample in a study of CD8 T cells in Susac syndrome. TCRdb redid the calling of the immunoSEQ multiplex PCR reads with MiXCR, one entry per CDR3 protein. The sample lists fewer than 85,000 distinct CDR3 sequences; 94% were seen once. The source material was CD8+ T cells from PBMCs. The receptors derive from a human donor with Susac syndrome. Each CDR3 is given with its conserved first and last residue. The D gene is left open where the match is weak. Only part of the rows carry a size: once, few, many, or a class if the clone is expanded.

v_gene: TRBV28; abundance: NA; j_gene: TRBJ2-6; d_gene: NA; CDR3aa: CASGFSGANVLTF; CDR3nt: TGTGCCAGTGGGTTCTCTGGGGCCAACGTCCTGACTTTC
v_gene: TRBV13; abundance: NA; j_gene: TRBJ1-1; d_gene: NA; CDR3aa: CASSLRGATEAFF; CDR3nt: TGTGCCAGCAGCTTAAGAGGGGCCACTGAAGCTTTCTTT
v_gene: TRBV5-5; abundance: NA; j_gene: TRBJ1-5; d_gene: NA; CDR3aa: CASSLEAAVNQPQHF; CDR3nt: TGTGCCAGCAGCTTGGAGGCGGCCGTGAATCAGCCCCAGCATTTT
v_gene: TRBV7-9; abundance: NA; j_gene: TRBJ2-7; d_gene: NA; CDR3aa: CASSSGHPYEQYF; CDR3nt: TGTGCCAGCAGCTCGGGACACCCATACGAGCAGTACTTC
v_gene: TRBV7-3; abundance: NA; j_gene: TRBJ2-2; d_gene: NA; CDR3aa: CASSVPATGELFF; CDR3nt: TGTGCCAGCAGCGTCCCGGCGACCGGGGAGCTGTTTTTT
v_gene: TRBV5-1; abundance: NA; j_gene: TRBJ2-7; d_gene: TRBD1; CDR3aa: CASSASRQGTEQYF; CDR3nt: TGCGCCAGCAGCGCGAGCCGACAGGGGACCGAGCAGTACTTC
v_gene: TRBV12-3/TRBV12-4; abundance: few; j_gene: TRBJ2-1; d_gene: NA; CDR3aa: CASSPDRVNEQFF; CDR3nt: TGTGCCAGCAGTCCGGACAGAGTAAATGAGCAGTTCTTC
v_gene: TRBV5-4; abundance: NA; j_gene: TRBJ2-2; d_gene: NA; CDR3aa: CASSSDSYTGELFF; CDR3nt: TGTGCCAGCAGCTCGGACTCATACACCGGGGAGCTGTTTTTT
v_gene: TRBV12-3/TRBV12-4; abundance: NA; j_gene: TRBJ2-7; d_gene: NA; CDR3aa: CASRSQSEQYF; CDR3nt: TGTGCCAGCAGATCACAGTCCGAGCAGTACTTC
v_gene: TRBV28; abundance: NA; j_gene: TRBJ2-7; d_gene: TRBD1; CDR3aa: CASSFPRDRDDEQYF; CDR3nt: TGTGCCAGCAGTTTCCCTAGGGACAGGGATGACGAGCAGTACTTC
v_gene: TRBV20-1; abundance: NA; j_gene: TRBJ1-1; d_gene: NA; CDR3aa: CSARDRGGANTEAFF; CDR3nt: TGCAGTGCTAGAGATCGGGGGGGCGCGAACACTGAAGCTTTCTTT
v_gene: TRBV19; abundance: NA; j_gene: TRBJ2-7; d_gene: NA; CDR3aa: CASSRDGSSYEQYF; CDR3nt: TGTGCCAGTAGCCGTGACGGAAGCTCCTACGAGCAGTACTTC
v_gene: TRBV20-1; abundance: NA; j_gene: TRBJ2-1; d_gene: TRBD2; CDR3aa: CSARVGAGTSAFYSSYNEQFF; CDR3nt: TGCAGTGCTAGAGTAGGGGCCGGGACTAGCGCGTTCTATAGCTCCTACAATGAGCAGTTCTTC
v_gene: TRBV6-5; abundance: NA; j_gene: TRBJ1-5; d_gene: NA; CDR3aa: CASSYSANQPQHF; CDR3nt: TGTGCCAGCAGTTACTCAGCCAATCAGCCCCAGCATTTT
v_gene: TRBV27; abundance: NA; j_gene: TRBJ2-5; d_gene: TRBD2; CDR3aa: CASSLGVAGARETQYF; CDR3nt: TGTGCCAGCAGTTTAGGAGTAGCGGGGGCCCGGGAGACCCAGTACTTC
v_gene: TRBV20-1; abundance: NA; j_gene: TRBJ2-1; d_gene: NA; CDR3aa: CSAQGGPYNEQFF; CDR3nt: TGCAGTGCGCAGGGGGGCCCCTACAATGAGCAGTTCTTC
v_gene: TRBV27; abundance: NA; j_gene: TRBJ2-3; d_gene: NA; CDR3aa: CASSLSAWQSSTDTQYF; CDR3nt: TGTGCCAGCAGTTTATCTGCGTGGCAGTCTAGCACAGATACGCAGTATTTT
v_gene: TRBV6-5; abundance: NA; j_gene: TRBJ2-2; d_gene: NA; CDR3aa: CASSFKLGGELFF; CDR3nt: TGTGCCAGCAGTTTTAAGCTGGGCGGGGAGCTGTTTTTT
v_gene: TRBV20-1; abundance: NA; j_gene: TRBJ2-1; d_gene: TRBD2; CDR3aa: CSAISIAGESYNEQFF; CDR3nt: TGCAGTGCCATTTCTATAGCGGGGGAGTCCTACAATGAGCAGTTCTTC
v_gene: TRBV29-1; abundance: NA; j_gene: TRBJ2-1; d_gene: NA; CDR3aa: CSVEGSRHLSSYNEQFF; CDR3nt: TGCAGCGTTGAAGGATCTCGACACCTAAGCTCCTACAATGAGCAGTTCTTC
v_gene: TRBV25-1; abundance: few; j_gene: TRBJ2-7; d_gene: TRBD1; CDR3aa: CASSGSPGQYYEQYF; CDR3nt: TGTGCCAGCAGTGGCTCACCGGGACAGTACTACGAGCAGTACTTC
v_gene: TRBV28; abundance: NA; j_gene: TRBJ2-1; d_gene: TRBD1; CDR3aa: CASSSIHLITGGADNEQFF; CDR3nt: TGTGCCAGCAGTTCTATACATCTGATTACAGGGGGCGCGGACAATGAGCAGTTCTTC
v_gene: TRBV7-9; abundance: NA; j_gene: TRBJ2-4; d_gene: TRBD2; CDR3aa: CASSLGGGIQYF; CDR3nt: TGTGCCAGCAGCTTAGGCGGGGGGATTCAGTACTTC
v_gene: TRBV3-1; abundance: NA; j_gene: TRBJ2-1; d_gene: NA; CDR3aa: CASSPQGSLSYNEQFF; CDR3nt: TGTGCCAGCAGCCCCCAGGGCAGTCTCTCCTACAATGAGCAGTTCTTC
v_gene: TRBV9; abundance: NA; j_gene: TRBJ1-2; d_gene: TRBD1; CDR3aa: CASSTTTGVYGYTF; CDR3nt: TGTGCCAGCAGCACAACGACAGGGGTCTATGGCTACACCTTC
v_gene: TRBV6-5; abundance: NA; j_gene: TRBJ1-5; d_gene: NA; CDR3aa: CASRTGSNQPQHF; CDR3nt: TGTGCCAGCAGAACGGGGAGCAATCAGCCCCAGCATTTT
v_gene: TRBV20-1; abundance: NA; j_gene: TRBJ1-6; d_gene: TRBD1; CDR3aa: CSARTYRGESYNSPLHF; CDR3nt: TGCAGTGCTAGGACCTACAGGGGAGAGTCCTATAATTCACCCCTCCACTTT
v_gene: TRBV7-9; abundance: NA; j_gene: TRBJ2-2; d_gene: NA; CDR3aa: CASSSTANTGELFF; CDR3nt: TGTGCCAGCAGCTCGACAGCGAACACCGGGGAGCTGTTTTTT
v_gene: TRBV4-1; abundance: NA; j_gene: TRBJ2-7; d_gene: TRBD2; CDR3aa: CASSHQRGGAYEQYF; CDR3nt: TGCGCCAGCAGCCACCAGCGGGGGGGTGCCTACGAGCAGTACTTC
v_gene: TRBV6-5; abundance: NA; j_gene: TRBJ1-1; d_gene: NA; CDR3aa: CASRLRDSGNTEAFF; CDR3nt: TGTGCCAGCAGACTACGGGACTCAGGGAACACTGAAGCTTTCTTT
v_gene: TRBV7-6; abundance: once; j_gene: TRBJ2-3; d_gene: NA; CDR3aa: CASSSAGAGDTQYF; CDR3nt: TGTGCCAGCAGCTCCGCCGGAGCAGGAGATACGCAGTATTTT
v_gene: TRBV3-1; abundance: NA; j_gene: TRBJ2-5; d_gene: TRBD2; CDR3aa: CASSQTSGGAQTQYF; CDR3nt: TGTGCCAGCAGCCAGACTAGCGGGGGGGCCCAGACCCAGTACTTC
v_gene: TRBV15; abundance: NA; j_gene: TRBJ1-2; d_gene: NA; CDR3aa: CATSTGRDLTVNYGYTF; CDR3nt: TGTGCCACCAGCACCGGACGGGACCTCACTGTTAACTATGGCTACACCTTC
v_gene: TRBV29-1; abundance: NA; j_gene: TRBJ1-2; d_gene: NA; CDR3aa: CSVSPGQNNYGYTF; CDR3nt: TGCAGCGTATCTCCTGGACAGAATAACTATGGCTACACCTTC
v_gene: TRBV12-3/TRBV12-4; abundance: NA; j_gene: TRBJ2-3; d_gene: NA; CDR3aa: CASSKPTSFPDTQYF; CDR3nt: TGTGCCAGCAGCAAACCTACTAGTTTCCCAGATACGCAGTATTTT
v_gene: TRBV6-2/TRBV6-3; abundance: NA; j_gene: TRBJ1-1; d_gene: TRBD1; CDR3aa: CASRFDRENTEAFF; CDR3nt: TGTGCCAGCAGGTTCGACAGGGAGAACACTGAAGCTTTCTTT
v_gene: TRBV20-1; abundance: NA; j_gene: TRBJ2-2; d_gene: NA; CDR3aa: CSATPLPNTGELFF; CDR3nt: TGCAGTGCTACCCCCCTCCCGAACACCGGGGAGCTGTTTTTT
v_gene: TRBV27; abundance: once; j_gene: TRBJ2-3; d_gene: NA; CDR3aa: CASSFARTDTQYF; CDR3nt: TGTGCCAGCAGTTTCGCAAGGACAGATACGCAGTATTTT
v_gene: TRBV5-6; abundance: once; j_gene: TRBJ1-5; d_gene: TRBD1; CDR3aa: CASSPGTANQPQHF; CDR3nt: TGTGCCAGCAGTCCCGGGACAGCAAATCAGCCCCAGCATTTT
v_gene: TRBV18; abundance: once; j_gene: TRBJ2-1; d_gene: NA; CDR3aa: CASSRRLDEQFF; CDR3nt: TGTGCCAGCTCACGGAGGCTTGATGAGCAGTTCTTC
v_gene: TRBV4-3; abundance: NA; j_gene: TRBJ2-7; d_gene: TRBD1; CDR3aa: CASSRNRGLVDEQYF; CDR3nt: TGCGCCAGCAGCCGCAACAGGGGGCTGGTCGACGAGCAGTACTTC
v_gene: TRBV7-2; abundance: once; j_gene: TRBJ2-1; d_gene: NA; CDR3aa: CASSQTYNEQFF; CDR3nt: TGTGCCAGCAGCCAGACCTACAATGAGCAGTTCTTC
v_gene: TRBV27; abundance: NA; j_gene: TRBJ1-1; d_gene: NA; CDR3aa: CATRKGDTEAFF; CDR3nt: TGTGCCACGCGTAAGGGGGACACTGAAGCTTTCTTT
v_gene: TRBV30; abundance: NA; j_gene: TRBJ2-5; d_gene: NA; CDR3aa: CAWSVSPRDKEETQYF; CDR3nt: TGTGCCTGGAGTGTAAGTCCCCGGGACAAAGAAGAGACCCAGTACTTC
v_gene: TRBV2; abundance: NA; j_gene: TRBJ2-7; d_gene: NA; CDR3aa: CASSEGGLNSPYEQYF; CDR3nt: TGTGCCAGCAGTGAAGGCGGACTCAACTCCCCCTACGAGCAGTACTTC
v_gene: TRBV5-4; abundance: NA; j_gene: TRBJ2-2; d_gene: NA; CDR3aa: CASSLGDVRMLFF; CDR3nt: TGTGCCAGCAGCTTAGGGGACGTTAGGATGCTGTTTTTT
v_gene: TRBV7-9; abundance: NA; j_gene: TRBJ1-1; d_gene: NA; CDR3aa: CASSLSGAANTEAFF; CDR3nt: TGTGCCAGCAGCTTATCGGGGGCAGCGAACACTGAAGCTTTCTTT